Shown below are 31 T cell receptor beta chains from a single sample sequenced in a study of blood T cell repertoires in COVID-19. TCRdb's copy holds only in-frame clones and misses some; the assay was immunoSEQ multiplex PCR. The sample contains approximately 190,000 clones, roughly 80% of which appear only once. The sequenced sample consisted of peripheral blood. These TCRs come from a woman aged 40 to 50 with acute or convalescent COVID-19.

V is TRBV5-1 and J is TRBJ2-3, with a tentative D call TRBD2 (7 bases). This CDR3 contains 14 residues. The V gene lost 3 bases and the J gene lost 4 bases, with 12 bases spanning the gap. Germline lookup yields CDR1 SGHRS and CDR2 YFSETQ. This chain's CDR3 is CASSSQGGADTQYF. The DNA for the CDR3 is TGCGCCAGCAGCTCACAGGGAGGGGCAGATACGCAGTATTTT. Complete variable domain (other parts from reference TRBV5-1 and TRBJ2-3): KAGVTQTPRYLIKTRGQQVTLSCSPISGHRSVSWYQQTPGQGLQFLFEYFSETQRNKGNFPGRFSGRQFSNSRSEMNVSTLELGDSALYLCASSSQGGADTQYFGPGTRLTVL.

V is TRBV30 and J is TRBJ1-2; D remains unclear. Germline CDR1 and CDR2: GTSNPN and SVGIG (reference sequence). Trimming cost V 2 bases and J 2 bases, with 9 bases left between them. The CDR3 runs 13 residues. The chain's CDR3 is CAWSHDKNYGYTF. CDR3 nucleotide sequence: TGTGCCTGGAGTCACGACAAGAACTATGGCTACACCTTC.

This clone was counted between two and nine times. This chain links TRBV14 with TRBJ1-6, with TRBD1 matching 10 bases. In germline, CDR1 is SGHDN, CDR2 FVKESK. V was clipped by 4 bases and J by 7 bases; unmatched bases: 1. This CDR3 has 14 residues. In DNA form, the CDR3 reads TGTGCCAGCAGCCCGGACAGGGGGAATTCACCCCTCCACTTT. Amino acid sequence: CASSPDRGNSPLHF.

The CDR3 loop is CASSPLGGGNEAFF. For the CDR3, the DNA is TGTGCCAGCTCCCCCCTTGGGGGAGGCAATGAAGCTTTCTTT. The rearrangement joins TRBV18 to TRBJ1-1; TRBD1 might be the D (5 bases). Trimming took off 6 bases at V and 7 bases at J, with 18 bases between the two ends. Germline V gene lookup returns CDR1 KGHSH and CDR2 LQKENI. The CDR3 totals 14 residues.

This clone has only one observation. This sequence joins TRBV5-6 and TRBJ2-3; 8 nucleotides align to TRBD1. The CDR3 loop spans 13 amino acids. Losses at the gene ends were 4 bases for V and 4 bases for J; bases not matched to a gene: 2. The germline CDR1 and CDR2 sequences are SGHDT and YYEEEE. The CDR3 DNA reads TGTGCCAGCAGCCAGGGGGCCGCAGATACGCAGTATTTT. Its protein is CASSQGAADTQYF.

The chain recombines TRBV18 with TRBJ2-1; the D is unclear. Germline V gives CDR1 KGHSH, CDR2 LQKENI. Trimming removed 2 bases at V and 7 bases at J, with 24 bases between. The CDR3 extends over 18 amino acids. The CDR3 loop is CASSPTFSAQRSLNEQFF. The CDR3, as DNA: TGTGCCAGCTCACCAACCTTTAGTGCCCAACGGTCCTTAAATGAGCAGTTCTTC. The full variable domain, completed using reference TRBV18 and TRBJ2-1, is NAGVMQNPRHLVRRRGQEARLRCSPMKGHSHVYWYRQLPEEGLKFMVYLQKENIIDESGMPKERFSAEFPKEGPSILRIQQVVRGDSAAYFCASSPTFSAQRSLNEQFFGPGTRLTVL.

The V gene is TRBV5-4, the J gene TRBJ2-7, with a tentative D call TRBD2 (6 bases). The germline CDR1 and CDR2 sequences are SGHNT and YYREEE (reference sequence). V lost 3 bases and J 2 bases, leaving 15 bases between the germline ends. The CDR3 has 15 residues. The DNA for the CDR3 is TGTGCCAGCAGCTCCAGGAGGGAAGAGACCTACGAGCAGTACTTC. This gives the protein CASSSRREETYEQYF.

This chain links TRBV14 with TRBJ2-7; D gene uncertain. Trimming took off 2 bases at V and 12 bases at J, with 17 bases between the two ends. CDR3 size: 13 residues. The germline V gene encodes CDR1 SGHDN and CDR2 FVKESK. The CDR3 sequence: CASSQSRSSIPYF. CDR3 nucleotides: TGTGCCAGCAGCCAATCCAGGTCCTCTATCCCGTACTTC.

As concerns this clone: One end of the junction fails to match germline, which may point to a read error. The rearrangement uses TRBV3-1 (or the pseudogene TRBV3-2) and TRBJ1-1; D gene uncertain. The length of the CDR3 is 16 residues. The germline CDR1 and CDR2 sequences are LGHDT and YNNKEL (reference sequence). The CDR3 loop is CASSQDMRSGNIEAFF. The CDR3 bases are TGTGCCAGCAGCCAAGATATGCGGTCGGGGAACATTGAAGCTTTCTTT.

The CDR3 bases are TGTGCCAGCAGCTCGCCGGTGACAACATACAATGAGCAGTTCTTC. It yields the protein CASSSPVTTYNEQFF. The genes are TRBV27 and TRBJ2-1; D is undetermined. From germline, CDR1 is MNHEY and CDR2 SMNVEV (reference sequence). CDR3 size: 15 residues. V was clipped by 6 bases and J by 4 bases, with 16 bases between them.

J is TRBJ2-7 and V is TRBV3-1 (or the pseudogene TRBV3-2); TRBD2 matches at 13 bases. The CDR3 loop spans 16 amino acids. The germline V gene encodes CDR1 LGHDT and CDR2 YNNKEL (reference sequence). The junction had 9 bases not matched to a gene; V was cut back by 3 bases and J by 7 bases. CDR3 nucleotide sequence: TGTGCCAGCAGCCACCCGAGGACTAGCGGGAGTGGGGAGCAGTACTTC. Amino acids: CASSHPRTSGSGEQYF.

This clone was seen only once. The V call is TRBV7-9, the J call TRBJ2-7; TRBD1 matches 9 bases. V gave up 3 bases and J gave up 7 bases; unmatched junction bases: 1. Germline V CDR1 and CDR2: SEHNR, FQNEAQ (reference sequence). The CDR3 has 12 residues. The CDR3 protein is CASSLGTGEQYF. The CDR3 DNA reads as TGTGCCAGCAGCTTGGGGACAGGGGAGCAGTACTTC.

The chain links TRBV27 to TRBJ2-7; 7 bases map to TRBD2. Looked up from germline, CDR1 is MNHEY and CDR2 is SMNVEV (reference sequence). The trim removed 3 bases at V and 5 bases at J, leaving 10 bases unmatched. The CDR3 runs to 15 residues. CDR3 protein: CASSLFAGVTNEQYF. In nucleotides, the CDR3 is TGTGCCAGCAGTTTGTTCGCGGGAGTCACCAACGAGCAGTACTTC.

The CDR3 here is CASSFPTSGGYEQYF. The CDR3 DNA is TGTGCCAGCAGTTTTCCGACTAGCGGAGGCTACGAGCAGTACTTC. The chain is built from TRBV28 and TRBJ2-7, with TRBD2 identical over 9 bases. Germline CDR1 MDHEN, CDR2 SYDVKM. Trimming at V came to 3 bases and at J to 3 bases, leaving 6 bases not matched to a gene. This CDR3 has 15 amino acids.

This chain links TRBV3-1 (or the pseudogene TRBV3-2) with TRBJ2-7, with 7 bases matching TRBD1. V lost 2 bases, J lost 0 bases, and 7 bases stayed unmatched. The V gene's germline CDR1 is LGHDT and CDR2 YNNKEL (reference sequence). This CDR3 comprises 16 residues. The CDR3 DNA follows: TGTGCCAGCAGCCAAAAAGGGGGCTATAGCTCCTACGAGCAGTACTTC. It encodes CASSQKGGYSSYEQYF.

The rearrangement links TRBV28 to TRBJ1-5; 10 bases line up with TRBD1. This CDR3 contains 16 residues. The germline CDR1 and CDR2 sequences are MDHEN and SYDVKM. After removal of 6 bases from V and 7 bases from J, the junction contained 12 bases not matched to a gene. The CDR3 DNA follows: TGTGCCAGCAGGGGGACCGGGACAGGGGTCGGGCAGCCCCAGCATTTT. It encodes CASRGTGTGVGQPQHF. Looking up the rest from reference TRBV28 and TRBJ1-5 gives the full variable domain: DVKVTQSSRYLVKRTGEKVFLECVQDMDHENMFWYRQDPGLGLRLIYFSYDVKMKEKGDIPEGYSVSREKKERFSLILESASTNQTSMYLCASRGTGTGVGQPQHFGDGTRLSIL.

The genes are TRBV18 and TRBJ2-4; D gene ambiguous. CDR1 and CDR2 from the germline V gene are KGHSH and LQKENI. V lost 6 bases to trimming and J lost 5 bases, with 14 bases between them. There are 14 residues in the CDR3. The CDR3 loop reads CASSPPSNENIQYF. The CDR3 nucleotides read TGTGCCAGCTCCCCTCCGAGTAACGAAAACATTCAGTACTTC.

CDR3 bases: TGTGCAAGTCGCTTAGTAGAGGAAGAGACCCAGTACTTC. This encodes CASRLVEEETQYF. The J gene is TRBJ2-5, the V gene TRBV12-2; the table's D gene call, TRBD2, was not cross checked with the DNA. TRBV12-2 is a pseudogene. The CDR3 is 13 amino acids.

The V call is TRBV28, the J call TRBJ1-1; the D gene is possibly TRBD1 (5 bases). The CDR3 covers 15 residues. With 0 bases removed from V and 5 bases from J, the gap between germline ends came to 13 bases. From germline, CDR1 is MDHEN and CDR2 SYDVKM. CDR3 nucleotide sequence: TGTGCCAGCAGTTTATGGAAGGGGCGTGGGACTGAAGCTTTCTTT. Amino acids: CASSLWKGRGTEAFF.

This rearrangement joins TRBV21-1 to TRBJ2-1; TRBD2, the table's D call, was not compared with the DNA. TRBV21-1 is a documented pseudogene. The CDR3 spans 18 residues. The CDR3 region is CASSKKARRRGSYNEQFF. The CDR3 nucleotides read TGTGCCAGCAGCAAAAAGGCTCGGCGGAGGGGCTCCTACAATGAGCAGTTCTTC.

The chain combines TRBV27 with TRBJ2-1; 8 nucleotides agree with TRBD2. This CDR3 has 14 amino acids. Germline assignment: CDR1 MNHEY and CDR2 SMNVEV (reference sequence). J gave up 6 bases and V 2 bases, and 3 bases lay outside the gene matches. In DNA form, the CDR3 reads TGTGCCAGCAGTTTAGCCAGCGGGAGCAATGAGCAGTTCTTC. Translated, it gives CASSLASGSNEQFF.

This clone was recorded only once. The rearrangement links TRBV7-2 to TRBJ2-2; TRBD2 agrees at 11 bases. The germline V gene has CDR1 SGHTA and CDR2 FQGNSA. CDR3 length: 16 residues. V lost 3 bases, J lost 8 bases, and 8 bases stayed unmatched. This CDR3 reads CASSFTGTSGAGELFF. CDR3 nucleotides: TGTGCCAGCAGCTTCACCGGGACTAGCGGAGCGGGGGAGCTGTTTTTT.

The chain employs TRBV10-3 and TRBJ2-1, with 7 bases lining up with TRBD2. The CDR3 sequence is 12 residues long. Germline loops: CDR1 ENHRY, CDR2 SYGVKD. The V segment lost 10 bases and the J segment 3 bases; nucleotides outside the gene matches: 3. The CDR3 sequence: CATGRDYNEQFF. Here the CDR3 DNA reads TGTGCCACTGGGAGGGACTACAATGAGCAGTTCTTC.

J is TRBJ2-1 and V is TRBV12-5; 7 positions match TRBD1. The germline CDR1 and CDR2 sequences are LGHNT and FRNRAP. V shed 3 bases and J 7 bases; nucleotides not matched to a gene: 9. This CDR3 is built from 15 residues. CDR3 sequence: CASGFGTEPVNEQFF. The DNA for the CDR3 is TGTGCTAGTGGTTTCGGGACAGAGCCGGTTAATGAGCAGTTCTTC.

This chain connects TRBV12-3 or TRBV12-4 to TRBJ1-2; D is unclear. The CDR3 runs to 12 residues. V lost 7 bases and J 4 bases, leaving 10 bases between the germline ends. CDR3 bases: TGTGCCAGCAAAATACACAGCTATGGCTACACCTTC. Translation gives CASKIHSYGYTF.

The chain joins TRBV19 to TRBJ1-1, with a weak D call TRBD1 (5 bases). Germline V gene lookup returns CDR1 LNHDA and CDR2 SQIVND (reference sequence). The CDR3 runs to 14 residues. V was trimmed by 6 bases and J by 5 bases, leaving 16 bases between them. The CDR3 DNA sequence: TGTGCCAGTAGCCCCGGGGGAGGGGTAACTGAAGCTTTCTTT. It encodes CASSPGGGVTEAFF.

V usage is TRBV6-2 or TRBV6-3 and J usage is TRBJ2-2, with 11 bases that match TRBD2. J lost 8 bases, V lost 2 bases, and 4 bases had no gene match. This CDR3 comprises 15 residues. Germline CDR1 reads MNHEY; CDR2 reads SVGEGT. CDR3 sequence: CASSYGTSGWGELFF. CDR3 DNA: TGTGCCAGCAGTTACGGGACTAGCGGATGGGGGGAGCTGTTTTTT.

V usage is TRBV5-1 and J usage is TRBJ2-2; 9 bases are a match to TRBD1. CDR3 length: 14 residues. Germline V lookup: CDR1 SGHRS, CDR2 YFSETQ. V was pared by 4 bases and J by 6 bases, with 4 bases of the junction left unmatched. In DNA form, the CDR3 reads TGCGCCAGCAGCATAACAGGGGGCTCCGGGGAGCTGTTTTTT. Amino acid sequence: CASSITGGSGELFF.

The CDR3 loop reads CASREEGASGYTF. The CDR3 DNA sequence: TGTGCCAGCAGAGAGGAGGGGGCCAGCGGCTACACCTTC. The V call is TRBV2, the J call TRBJ1-2, with 7 bases lining up with TRBD1. The germline V gene encodes CDR1 SNHLY and CDR2 FYNNEI. V was clipped by 6 bases and J by 8 bases; unmatched bases: 9. The CDR3 sequence is 13 residues long.

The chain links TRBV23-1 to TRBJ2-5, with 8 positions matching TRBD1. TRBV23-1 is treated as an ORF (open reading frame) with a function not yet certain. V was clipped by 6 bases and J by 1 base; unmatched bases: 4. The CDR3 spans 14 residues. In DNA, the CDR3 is TGCGCCAGCAGCGGGACAGGCCTCCAAGAGACCCAGTACTTC. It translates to CASSGTGLQETQYF.

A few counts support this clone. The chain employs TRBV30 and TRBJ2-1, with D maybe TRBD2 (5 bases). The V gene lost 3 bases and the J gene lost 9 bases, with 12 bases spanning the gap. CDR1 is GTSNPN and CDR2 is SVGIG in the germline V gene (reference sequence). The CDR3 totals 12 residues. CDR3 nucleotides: TGTGCCTGGAGGGTCTTGGAGGTTGAGCAGTTCTTC. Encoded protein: CAWRVLEVEQFF.